This T cell receptor beta chain was found in a study of blood T cell repertoires in COVID-19. Overall study context: The samples span acute and convalescent COVID-19 from the United States, Italy and Spain.

Per the germline V gene, CDR1 is ENHRY and CDR2 is SYGVKD. Trimming pared 0 bases from V and 4 bases from J, leaving 12 bases between. CDR3 length equals 15 residues. Authors' analysis steps: Amplifying reference gene primers gave estimates of nucleated cell counts. Profiled with immunoSEQ multiplex PCR; TCRdb holds only in-frame clones, not every one. The V and J calls and the clone size are those of that table, but D and trimming were determined from the DNA. The sample includes about 67,000 clones, 85% to 90% of them seen just once. Sequenced sample: peripheral blood. The chain links TRBV10-3 to TRBJ1-1; the D gene is possibly TRBD1 (5 bases). The sequence came from a middle-aged man with active COVID-19. CDR3: CAISESRRGGTEAFF. CDR3 coding DNA: TGTGCCATCAGTGAGTCGAGGAGGGGTGGCACTGAAGCTTTCTTT.